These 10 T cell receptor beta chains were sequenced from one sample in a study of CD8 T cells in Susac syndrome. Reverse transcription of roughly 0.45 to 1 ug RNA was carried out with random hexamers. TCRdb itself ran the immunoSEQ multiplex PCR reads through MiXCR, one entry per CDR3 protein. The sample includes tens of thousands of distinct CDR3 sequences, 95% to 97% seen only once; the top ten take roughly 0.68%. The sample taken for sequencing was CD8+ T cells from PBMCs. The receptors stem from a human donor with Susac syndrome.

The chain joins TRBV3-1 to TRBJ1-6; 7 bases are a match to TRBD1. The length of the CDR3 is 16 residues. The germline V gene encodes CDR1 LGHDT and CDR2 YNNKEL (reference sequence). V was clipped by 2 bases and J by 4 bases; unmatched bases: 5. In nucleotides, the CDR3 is TGTGCCAGCAGCCAACAAGGGGGCTCATATAATTCACCCCTCCACTTT. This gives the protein CASSQQGGSYNSPLHF.

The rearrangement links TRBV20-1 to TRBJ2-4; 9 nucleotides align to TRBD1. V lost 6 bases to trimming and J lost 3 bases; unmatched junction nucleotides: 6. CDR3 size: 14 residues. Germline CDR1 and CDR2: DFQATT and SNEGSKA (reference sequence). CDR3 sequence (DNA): TGCAGTGCGTTACAGGGGGCTGGCAAAAACATTCAGTACTTC. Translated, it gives CSALQGAGKNIQYF.

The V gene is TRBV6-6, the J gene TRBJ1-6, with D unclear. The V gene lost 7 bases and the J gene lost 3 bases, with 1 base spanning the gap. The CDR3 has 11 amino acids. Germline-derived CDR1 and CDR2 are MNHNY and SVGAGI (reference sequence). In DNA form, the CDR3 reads TGTGCCAGCAACTATAATTCACCCCTCCACTTT. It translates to CASNYNSPLHF.

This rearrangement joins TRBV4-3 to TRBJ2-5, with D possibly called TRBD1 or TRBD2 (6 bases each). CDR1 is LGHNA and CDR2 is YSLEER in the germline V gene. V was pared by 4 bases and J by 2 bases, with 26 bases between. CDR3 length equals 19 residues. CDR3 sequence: CASSPGAGDINLLQETQYF. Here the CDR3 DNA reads TGCGCCAGCAGCCCGGGGGCTGGGGACATCAACCTTCTTCAAGAGACCCAGTACTTC.

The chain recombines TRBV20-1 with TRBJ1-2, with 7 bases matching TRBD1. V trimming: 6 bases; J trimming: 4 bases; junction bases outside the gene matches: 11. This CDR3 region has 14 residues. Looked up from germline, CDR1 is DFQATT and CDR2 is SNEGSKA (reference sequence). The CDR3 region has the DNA TGCAGTGCCCTCCACGGGACAGACTTCTATGGCTACACCTTC. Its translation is CSALHGTDFYGYTF.

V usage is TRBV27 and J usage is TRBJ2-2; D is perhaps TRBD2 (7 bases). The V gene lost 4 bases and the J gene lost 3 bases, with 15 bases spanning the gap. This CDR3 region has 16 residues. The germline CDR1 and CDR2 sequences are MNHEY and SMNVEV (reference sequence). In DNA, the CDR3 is TGTGCCAGCAGTTCATCGGGGGGCCTATACACCGGGGAGCTGTTTTTT. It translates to CASSSSGGLYTGELFF.

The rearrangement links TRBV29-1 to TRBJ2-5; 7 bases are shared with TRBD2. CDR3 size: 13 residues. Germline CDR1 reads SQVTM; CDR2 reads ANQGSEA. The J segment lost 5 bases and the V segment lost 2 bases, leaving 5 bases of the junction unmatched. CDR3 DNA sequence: TGCAGCGTTGAAAGGACTAGTCTCGAGACCCAGTACTTC. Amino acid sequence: CSVERTSLETQYF.

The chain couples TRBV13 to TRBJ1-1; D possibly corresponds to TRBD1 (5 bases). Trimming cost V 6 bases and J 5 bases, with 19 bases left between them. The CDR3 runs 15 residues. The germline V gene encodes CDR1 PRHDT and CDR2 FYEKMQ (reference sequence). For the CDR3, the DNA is TGTGCCAGCAGGAGGAGTTTAGGGACGAGGACTGAAGCTTTCTTT. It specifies CASRRSLGTRTEAFF.

The CDR3 DNA is TGCGCCAGCAGCCAAGTGGCAGGGGGGAACACTGAAGCTTTCTTT. Amino acid sequence: CASSQVAGGNTEAFF. The chain is built from TRBV4-3 and TRBJ1-1; 7 nucleotides align to TRBD1. CDR1 and CDR2 from the germline V gene are LGHNA and YSLEER. The CDR3 loop spans 15 amino acids. V was clipped by 1 base and J by 1 base; unmatched bases: 3.

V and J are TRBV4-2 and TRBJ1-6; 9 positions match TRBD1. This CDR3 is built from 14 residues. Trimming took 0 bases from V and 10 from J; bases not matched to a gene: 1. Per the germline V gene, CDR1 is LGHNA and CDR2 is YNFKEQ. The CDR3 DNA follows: TGTGCCAGCAGCCAAGAAACAGGGGGCTCACCCCTCCACTTT. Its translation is CASSQETGGSPLHF.